This T cell receptor (beta chain) appears in the sequencing data of a study of T cells in Graves' hyperthyroidism and ophthalmopathy. This clonotype was detected only a few times. The antigen is unknown. Stable disease denoted Graves' hyperthyroidism without ophthalmopathy progression within 18 months. The hyperthyroidism patients had all been newly diagnosed, and their disease duration was under 2 months. Their ages ranged from 18 to 65 years. About 10 ml fresh peripheral blood yielded the PBMCs. V was cut by 0 bases and J by 4 bases, with 12 bases left in between. Germline CDR1 is SGDLS and CDR2 is YYNGEE. The CDR3 totals 15 residues. The investigators amplified TCR beta CDR3 regions from RNA transcripts. The HTBI primer set was used in a first-round RT-PCR of the TCR CDR3. MiXCR, run by TCRdb on the multiplex PCR reads, gives a single entry per CDR3 protein. The sample consists of approximately 710,000 distinct CDR3 sequences, roughly 17% of them appearing once.

The study, taken as a whole, reports: It was a median approximately 6.9 months before onset that the model predicted ophthalmopathy.

The chain combines TRBV9 with TRBJ2-3; possible D gene TRBD2, 6 bases. This TCR was sampled from a man aged 50 to 59 with Graves' hyperthyroidism. Sequencing input: blood. CDR3 region: CASSVDGRDADTQYF. In DNA form, the CDR3 reads TGTGCCAGCAGCGTAGACGGGAGAGACGCAGATACGCAGTATTTT.